The T cell receptor beta chain described here comes from a study of cytomegalovirus exposure and HLA in healthy donors. General study findings and limits: Researchers reported in a later analysis that common viral pathogens appeared linked to several top clusters. Evidence from a later analysis indicated that most CMV-associated TCR beta chains looked HLA-restricted. High sensitivity and specificity were reportedly achieved when the classifier diagnosed cytomegalovirus status. 87-base-pair reads could not separate some V segments, including TRBV6-2 and TRBV6-3.

Trimming took off 6 bases at V and 1 base at J, with 7 bases between the two ends. Germline lookup yields CDR1 MNHEY and CDR2 SMNVEV (reference sequence). This CDR3 has 12 residues. PCR involved 60 Vbeta and 13 Jbeta primers. Only in-frame clones appear in the TCRdb table, and some are missing; sequencing was by immunoSEQ multiplex PCR. The sample holds 50,000 to 55,000 clones; 45% to 70% are singletons and the top ten take approximately 10%. This clone appeared a few times. The antigen is undetermined. The receptor was isolated from a human donor in good health. What was sequenced was PBMCs. V gene TRBV27 combines with J gene TRBJ2-7, with D possibly being TRBD2 (5 bases). The CDR3 loop is CASRRESYEQYF. The CDR3 nucleotides read TGTGCCAGCAGGAGGGAATCCTACGAGCAGTACTTC.